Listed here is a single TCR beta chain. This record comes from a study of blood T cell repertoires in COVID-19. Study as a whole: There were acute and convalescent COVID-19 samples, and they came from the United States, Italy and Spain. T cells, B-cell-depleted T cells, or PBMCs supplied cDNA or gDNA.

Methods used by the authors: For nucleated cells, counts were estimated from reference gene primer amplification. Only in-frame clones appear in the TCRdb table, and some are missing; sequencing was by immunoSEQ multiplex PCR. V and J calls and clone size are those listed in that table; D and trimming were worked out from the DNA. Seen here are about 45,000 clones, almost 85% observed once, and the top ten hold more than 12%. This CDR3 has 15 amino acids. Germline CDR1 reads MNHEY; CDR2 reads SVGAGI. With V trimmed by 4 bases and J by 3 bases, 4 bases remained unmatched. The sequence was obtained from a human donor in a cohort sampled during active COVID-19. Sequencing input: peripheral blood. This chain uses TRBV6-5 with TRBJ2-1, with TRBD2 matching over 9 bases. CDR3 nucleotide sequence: TGTGCCAGCAGTTGGACTAGCGCTAACTACAATGAGCAGTTCTTC. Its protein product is CASSWTSANYNEQFF.